Listed here is a single TCR beta chain. The data are from a study of blood T cell repertoires in COVID-19. Background on the study: The United States, Italy and Spain supplied acute and convalescent COVID-19 samples.

Sequencing was performed with immunoSEQ multiplex PCR; in TCRdb, only in-frame clones are kept and a portion is missing. The sample gives fewer than 250,000 clones, around 80% of which show up once; less than 6.5% is in the top ten. The CDR3 loop spans 17 amino acids. Trimming took off 0 bases at V and 3 bases at J, with 15 bases between the two ends. CDR1 and CDR2 (germline): WSHSY, SAAADI. This receptor was identified in a human donor in a cohort sampled during active COVID-19. Material: peripheral blood. This sequence joins TRBV10-2 and TRBJ1-3, with D unclear. The CDR3, as DNA: TGCGCCAGCAGTGAGTCGACGGGGAGGAGAATTGGAAACACCATATATTTT. Protein sequence: CASSESTGRRIGNTIYF.